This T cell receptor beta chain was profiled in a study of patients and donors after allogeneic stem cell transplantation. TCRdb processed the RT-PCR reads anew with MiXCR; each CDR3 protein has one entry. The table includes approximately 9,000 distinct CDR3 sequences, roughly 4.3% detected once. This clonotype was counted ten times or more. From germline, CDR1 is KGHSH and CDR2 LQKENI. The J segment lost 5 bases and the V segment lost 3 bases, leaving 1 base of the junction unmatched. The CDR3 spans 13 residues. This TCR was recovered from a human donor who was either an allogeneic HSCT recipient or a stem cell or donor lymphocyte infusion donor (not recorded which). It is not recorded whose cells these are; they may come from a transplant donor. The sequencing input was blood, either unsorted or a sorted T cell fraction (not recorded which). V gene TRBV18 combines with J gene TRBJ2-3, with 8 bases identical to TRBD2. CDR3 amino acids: CASSPAGGDTQYF. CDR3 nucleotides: TGTGCCAGCTCACCTGCGGGGGGAGATACGCAGTATTTT.